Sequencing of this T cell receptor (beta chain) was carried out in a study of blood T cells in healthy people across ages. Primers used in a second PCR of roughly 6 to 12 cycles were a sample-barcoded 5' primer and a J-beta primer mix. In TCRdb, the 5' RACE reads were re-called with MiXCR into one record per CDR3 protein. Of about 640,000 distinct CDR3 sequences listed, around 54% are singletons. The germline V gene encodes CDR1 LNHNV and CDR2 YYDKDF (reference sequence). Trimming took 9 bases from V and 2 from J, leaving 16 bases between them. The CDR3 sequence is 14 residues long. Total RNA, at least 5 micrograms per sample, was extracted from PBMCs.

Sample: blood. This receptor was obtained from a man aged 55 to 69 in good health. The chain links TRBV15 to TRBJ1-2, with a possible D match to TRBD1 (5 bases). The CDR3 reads CATGDGGWNYGYTF. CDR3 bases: TGTGCCACAGGGGACGGCGGCTGGAACTATGGCTACACCTTC.